This T cell receptor beta chain was sequenced for a study of blood T cell repertoires in COVID-19. After removal of 4 bases from V and 2 bases from J, the junction contained 12 bases not matched to a gene. Germline loops: CDR1 LGHNA, CDR2 YSLEER. There are 17 residues in the CDR3. In the authors' workflow: The authors estimated nucleated cell counts from reference gene primer amplification. Clones were read by immunoSEQ multiplex PCR, and TCRdb kept only the in-frame ones, dropping some. The V and J calls and clone size come from that table; D and trimming were worked out from the DNA. The profile shows around 200,000 clones, about 88% of them singletons.

The source material was PBMCs or T cells enriched from blood (not recorded which). V gene TRBV4-3 combines with J gene TRBJ2-3, with 7 bases matching TRBD2. The TCR originated in a woman in her twenties or thirties who had recovered from COVID-19. The CDR3 region has the DNA TGCGCCAGCAGCCCCGGTGTCCCAGCGGGGAACACAGATACGCAGTATTTT. Translation: CASSPGVPAGNTDTQYF.